The 15 T cell receptor beta chains given below trace back to one sample, sequenced in a study of blood T cell repertoires in COVID-19. Method: immunoSEQ multiplex PCR; TCRdb's copy keeps in-frame clones and lacks some. The sample has 450,000 or so clones, around 90% seen once. The source material was PBMCs or T cells enriched from blood (not recorded which). Source of these receptors: a man aged 18 to 30 who had recovered from COVID-19.

This rearrangement joins TRBV28 to TRBJ1-4, with D hard to call. Looked up from germline, CDR1 is MDHEN and CDR2 is SYDVKM. CDR3 size: 15 residues. V lost 5 bases and J lost 0, with 10 bases in between. The CDR3 loop reads CASSLNFATNEKLFF. In nucleotides, the CDR3 is TGTGCCAGCAGTCTCAACTTTGCAACTAATGAAAAACTGTTTTTT.

The chain employs TRBV7-2 and TRBJ2-1; 11 bases line up with TRBD2. V gave up 1 base and J gave up 8 bases; unmatched junction bases: 7. Germline lookup yields CDR1 SGHTA and CDR2 FQGNSA. CDR3 length: 16 residues. The CDR3 here is CASSLELAGGRDEQFF. The CDR3 DNA reads as TGTGCCAGCAGCTTAGAGTTAGCGGGGGGGAGGGATGAGCAGTTCTTC.

This clone was seen more than once but under ten times. This chain joins TRBV11-2 and TRBJ1-5; D is uncertain. This CDR3 contains 13 residues. Germline CDR1 and CDR2: SGHAT and FQNNGV. V lost 0 bases to trimming and J lost 6 bases, with 6 bases between them. The CDR3: CASSLEQSQPQHF. The CDR3 coding sequence is TGTGCCAGCAGCTTAGAACAGTCTCAGCCCCAGCATTTT. The full variable domain, completed using reference TRBV11-2 and TRBJ1-5, is EAGVAQSPRYKIIEKRQSVAFWCNPISGHATLYWYQQILGQGPKLLIQFQNNGVVDDSQLPKDRFSAERLKGVDSTLKIQPAKLEDSAVYLCASSLEQSQPQHFGDGTRLSIL.

The V call is TRBV16, the J call TRBJ1-2, with a tentative D call TRBD1 (6 bases). With 0 bases removed from V and 4 bases from J, the gap between germline ends came to 9 bases. Germline-derived CDR1 and CDR2 are KGHSY and FQNENV. This CDR3 comprises 14 residues. The CDR3 sequence: CASSQSGGSYGYTF. The DNA for the CDR3 is TGTGCCAGCAGCCAATCAGGGGGAAGCTATGGCTACACCTTC.

V and J are TRBV10-3 and TRBJ2-1; possible D gene TRBD1, 6 bases. CDR3 length: 14 amino acids. The V gene's germline CDR1 is ENHRY and CDR2 SYGVKD. Deletions cut 9 bases from V and 4 bases from J, with 16 bases between. The CDR3 protein is CAMKNSTGYNEQFF. The CDR3 DNA reads TGTGCCATGAAAAACTCAACAGGGTACAATGAGCAGTTCTTC.

The chain recombines TRBV7-2 with TRBJ1-6; no definite D call. Trimming removed 6 bases from V and 7 bases from J, with 19 bases in between. Per the germline V gene, CDR1 is SGHTA and CDR2 is FQGNSA. The CDR3 has 16 amino acids. Here the CDR3 reads CASRPTVLVLNSPLHF. The CDR3, as DNA: TGTGCCAGCAGACCCACAGTGTTGGTATTGAATTCACCCCTCCACTTT.

The chain is built from TRBV11-2 and TRBJ1-5; no definite D call. The V end was cut by 0 bases, the J end by 0 bases, with 6 bases between. CDR1 is SGHAT and CDR2 is FQNNGV in the germline V gene. The CDR3 is made up of 15 amino acids. This chain's CDR3 is CASSLDRYSNQPQHF. As DNA, the CDR3 is TGTGCCAGCAGCTTAGATCGCTATAGCAATCAGCCCCAGCATTTT.

The CDR3 here is CASSLGSYNEQFF. The CDR3 nucleotides are TGTGCCAGCAGCTTAGGCAGCTACAATGAGCAGTTCTTC. J is TRBJ2-1 and V is TRBV7-9; D is unclear. CDR1 and CDR2 from the germline V gene are SEHNR and FQNEAQ (reference sequence). V lost 1 base to trimming and J lost 3 bases, with 4 bases between them. The length of the CDR3 is 13 residues. The whole variable domain, filled in from reference TRBV7-9 and TRBJ2-1, reads DTGVSQNPRHKITKRGQNVTFRCDPISEHNRLYWYRQTLGQGPEFLTYFQNEAQLEKSRLLSDRFSAERPKGSFSTLEIQRTEQGDSAMYLCASSLGSYNEQFFGPGTRLTVL.

This chain uses TRBV12-3 or TRBV12-4 with TRBJ2-4; 7 nucleotides align to TRBD1. Unmatched junction bases numbered 4, after V lost 4 bases and J lost 7 bases. There are 13 residues in the CDR3. CDR3 coding DNA: TGTGCCAGCAGTTCAGGGGGTTCCAACATTCAGTACTTC. It specifies CASSSGGSNIQYF.

The chain employs TRBV19 and TRBJ1-5; D call uncertain. Germline CDR1 reads LNHDA; CDR2 reads SQIVND (reference sequence). This CDR3 has 16 residues. V shed 6 bases and J shed 3 bases, with 18 bases lying between them. The CDR3 region is CASSRGLTSSNQPQHF. The CDR3 DNA sequence: TGTGCCAGTAGCCGAGGATTAACGTCCTCCAATCAGCCCCAGCATTTT.

The rearrangement joins TRBV7-2 to TRBJ1-3; D is unresolved. Trimming took off 5 bases at V and 7 bases at J, with 12 bases between the two ends. CDR1 and CDR2 from the germline V gene are SGHTA and FQGNSA. CDR3 length: 13 amino acids. CDR3 sequence (DNA): TGTGCCAGCAGCCCGATGATCCGGAACACCATATATTTT. This encodes CASSPMIRNTIYF. Looking up the rest from reference TRBV7-2 and TRBJ1-3 gives the full variable domain: GAGVSQSPSNKVTEKGKDVELRCDPISGHTALYWYRQSLGQGLEFLIYFQGNSAPDKSGLPSDRFSAERTGGSVSTLTIQRTQQEDSAVYLCASSPMIRNTIYFGEGSWLTVV.

This sequence joins TRBV2 and TRBJ2-7; the D gene is possibly TRBD1 (6 bases). Trimming took 11 bases from V and 3 from J, leaving 20 bases between them. This CDR3 spans 14 amino acids. The germline V gene has CDR1 SNHLY and CDR2 FYNNEI. In DNA form, the CDR3 reads TGTGCCGGTAAACAGGGAACAAACATCTACGAGCAGTACTTC. This translates into CAGKQGTNIYEQYF.

The chain combines TRBV18 with TRBJ2-7; TRBD1 agrees at 10 bases. The CDR3 sequence is 14 residues long. The V gene's germline CDR1 is KGHSH and CDR2 LQKENI. Trimming removed 0 bases from V and 6 bases from J; junction bases left unmatched: 2. CDR3 amino acids: CASSPPGQGSEQYF. CDR3 in DNA: TGTGCCAGCTCACCACCGGGACAGGGGAGCGAGCAGTACTTC. Full variable domain (missing parts from reference TRBV18 and TRBJ2-7): NAGVMQNPRHLVRRRGQEARLRCSPMKGHSHVYWYRQLPEEGLKFMVYLQKENIIDESGMPKERFSAEFPKEGPSILRIQQVVRGDSAAYFCASSPPGQGSEQYFGPGTRLTVT.

The chain recombines TRBV28 with TRBJ2-4; 13 bases agree with TRBD2. The CDR3 runs 15 residues. Germline V gene data show CDR1 as MDHEN and CDR2 as SYDVKM. J gave up 8 bases and V 5 bases, and 6 bases lay outside the gene matches. CDR3 in DNA: TGTGCCAGCAGTCGGACTAGCGGGAGTAAGGACATTCAGTACTTC. It codes for CASSRTSGSKDIQYF.

V gene TRBV6-5 combines with J gene TRBJ2-7, with D possibly TRBD1 on 6 matching bases. V was trimmed by 10 bases and J by 2 bases, leaving 18 bases between them. The CDR3 is 14 residues long. Germline values: CDR1 MNHEY, CDR2 SVGAGI. CDR3: CATLGGQGTYEQYF. Written as DNA, the CDR3 is TGTGCCACCCTAGGGGGACAAGGGACCTACGAGCAGTACTTC.